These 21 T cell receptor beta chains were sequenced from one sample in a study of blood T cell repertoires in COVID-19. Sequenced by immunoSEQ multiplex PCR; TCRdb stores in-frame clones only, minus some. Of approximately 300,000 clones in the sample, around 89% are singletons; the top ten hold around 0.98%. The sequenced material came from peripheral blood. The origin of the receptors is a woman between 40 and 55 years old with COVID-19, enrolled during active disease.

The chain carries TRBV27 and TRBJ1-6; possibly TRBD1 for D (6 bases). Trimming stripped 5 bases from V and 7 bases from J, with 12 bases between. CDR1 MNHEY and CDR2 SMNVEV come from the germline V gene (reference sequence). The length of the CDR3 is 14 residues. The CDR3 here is CASSPTGWNSPLHF. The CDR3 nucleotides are TGTGCCAGCAGTCCAACAGGGTGGAATTCACCCCTCCACTTT.

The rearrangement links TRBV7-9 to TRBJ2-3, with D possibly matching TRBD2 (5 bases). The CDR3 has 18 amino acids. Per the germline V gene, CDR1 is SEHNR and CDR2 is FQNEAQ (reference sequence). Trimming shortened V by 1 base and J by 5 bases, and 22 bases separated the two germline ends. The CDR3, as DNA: TGTGCCAGCAGCTTAGATTCGGTCAGAGGGTATGGAAGAGATACGCAGTATTTT. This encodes CASSLDSVRGYGRDTQYF.

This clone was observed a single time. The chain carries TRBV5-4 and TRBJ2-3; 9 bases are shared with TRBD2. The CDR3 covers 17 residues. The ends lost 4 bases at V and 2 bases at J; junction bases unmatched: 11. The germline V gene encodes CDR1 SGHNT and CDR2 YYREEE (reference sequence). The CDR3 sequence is CASSPQGRGGLTDTQYF. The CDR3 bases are TGTGCCAGCAGCCCTCAGGGGCGGGGGGGCCTCACAGATACGCAGTATTTT.

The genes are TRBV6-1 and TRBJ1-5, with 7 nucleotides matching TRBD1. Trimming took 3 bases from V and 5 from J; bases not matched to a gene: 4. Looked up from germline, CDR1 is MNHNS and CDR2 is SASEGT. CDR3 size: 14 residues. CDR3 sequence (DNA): TGTGCCAGCAGTGAGGACAGGCAACATCAGCCCCAGCATTTT. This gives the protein CASSEDRQHQPQHF.

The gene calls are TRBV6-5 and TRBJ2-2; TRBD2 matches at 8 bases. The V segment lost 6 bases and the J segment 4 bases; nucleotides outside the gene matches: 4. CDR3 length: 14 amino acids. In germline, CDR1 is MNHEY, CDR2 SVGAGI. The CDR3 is CASRKRERTGELFF. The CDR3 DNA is TGTGCCAGCAGAAAGCGGGAGCGCACCGGGGAGCTGTTTTTT.

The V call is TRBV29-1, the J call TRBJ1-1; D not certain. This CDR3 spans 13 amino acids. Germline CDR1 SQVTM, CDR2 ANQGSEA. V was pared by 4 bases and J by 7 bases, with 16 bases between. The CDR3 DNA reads TGCAGCGTTGGGCAGCCCGAGGCCAGTGAAGCTTTCTTT. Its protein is CSVGQPEASEAFF.

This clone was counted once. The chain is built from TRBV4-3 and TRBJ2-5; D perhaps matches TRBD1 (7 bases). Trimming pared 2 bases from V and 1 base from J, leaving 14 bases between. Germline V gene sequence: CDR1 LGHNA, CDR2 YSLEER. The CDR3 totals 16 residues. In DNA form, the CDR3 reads TGCGCCAGCAGCCAATTGCGCGGGACAGCCCAAGAGACCCAGTACTTC. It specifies CASSQLRGTAQETQYF.

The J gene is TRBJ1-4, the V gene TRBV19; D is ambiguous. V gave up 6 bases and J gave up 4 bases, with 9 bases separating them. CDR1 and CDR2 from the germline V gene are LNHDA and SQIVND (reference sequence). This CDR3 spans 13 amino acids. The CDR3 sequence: CASSPGNNEKLFF. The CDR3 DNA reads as TGTGCCAGTAGCCCGGGTAATAATGAAAAACTGTTTTTT.

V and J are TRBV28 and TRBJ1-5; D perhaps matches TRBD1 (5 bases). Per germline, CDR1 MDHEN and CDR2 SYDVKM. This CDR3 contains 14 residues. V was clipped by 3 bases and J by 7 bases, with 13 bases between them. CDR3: CASSFADWGQPQHF. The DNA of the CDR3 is TGTGCCAGCAGTTTTGCGGATTGGGGCCAGCCCCAGCATTTT.

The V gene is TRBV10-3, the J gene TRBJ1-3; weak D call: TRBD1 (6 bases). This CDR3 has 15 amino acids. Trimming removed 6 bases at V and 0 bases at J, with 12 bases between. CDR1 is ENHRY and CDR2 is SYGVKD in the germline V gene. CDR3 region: CAIRLTGISGNTIYF. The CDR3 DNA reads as TGTGCCATCAGGCTAACAGGGATCTCTGGAAACACCATATATTTT.

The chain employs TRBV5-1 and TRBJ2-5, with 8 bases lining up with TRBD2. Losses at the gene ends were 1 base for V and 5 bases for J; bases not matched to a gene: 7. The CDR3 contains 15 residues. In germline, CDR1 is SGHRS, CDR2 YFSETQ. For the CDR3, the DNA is TGCGCCAGCAGCTTGAGCCCGCCGGGGGGGGAGACCCAGTACTTC. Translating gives CASSLSPPGGETQYF. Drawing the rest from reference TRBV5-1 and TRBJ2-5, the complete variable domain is KAGVTQTPRYLIKTRGQQVTLSCSPISGHRSVSWYQQTPGQGLQFLFEYFSETQRNKGNFPGRFSGRQFSNSRSEMNVSTLELGDSALYLCASSLSPPGGETQYFGPGTRLLVL.

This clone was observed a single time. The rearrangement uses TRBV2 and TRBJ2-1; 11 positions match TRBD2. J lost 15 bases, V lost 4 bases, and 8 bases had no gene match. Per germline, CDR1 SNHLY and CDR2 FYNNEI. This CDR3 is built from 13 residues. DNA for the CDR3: TGTGCCAGCAGTGGTGGACTAGCGGGCCTCTGGTTCTTC. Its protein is CASSGGLAGLWFF.

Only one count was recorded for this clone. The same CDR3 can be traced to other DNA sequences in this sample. The CDR3 sequence is CASSATDTQYF. DNA for the CDR3: TGTGCCAGCAGTGCGACAGATACGCAGTATTTT. J is TRBJ2-3 and V is TRBV2; D ambiguous. The CDR3 extends over 11 amino acids. Trimming removed 4 bases at V and 3 bases at J, with 2 bases between. Germline V CDR1 and CDR2: SNHLY, FYNNEI.

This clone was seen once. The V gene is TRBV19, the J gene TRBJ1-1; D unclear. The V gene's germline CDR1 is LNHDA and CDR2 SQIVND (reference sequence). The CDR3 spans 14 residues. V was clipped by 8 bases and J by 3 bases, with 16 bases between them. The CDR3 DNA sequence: TGTGCCAGTGGCCCGGCGAGGGAGGACACTGAAGCTTTCTTT. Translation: CASGPAREDTEAFF. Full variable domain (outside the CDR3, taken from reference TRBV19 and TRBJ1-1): DGGITQSPKYLFRKEGQNVTLSCEQNLNHDAMYWYRQDPGQGLRLIYYSQIVNDFQKGDIAEGYSVSREKKESFPLTVTSAQKNPTAFYLCASGPAREDTEAFFGQGTRLTVV.

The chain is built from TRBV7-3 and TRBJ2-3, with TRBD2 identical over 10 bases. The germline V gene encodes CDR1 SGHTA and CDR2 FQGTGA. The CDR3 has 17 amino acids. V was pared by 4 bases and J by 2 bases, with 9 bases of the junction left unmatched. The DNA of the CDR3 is TGTGCCAGCAGCTCCTTGCTCGGACTAGCGGCCACAGATACGCAGTATTTT. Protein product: CASSSLLGLAATDTQYF. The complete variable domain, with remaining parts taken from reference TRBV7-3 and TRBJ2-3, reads GAGVSQTPSNKVTEKGKYVELRCDPISGHTALYWYRQSLGQGPEFLIYFQGTGAADDSGLPNDRFFAVRPEGSVSTLKIQRTERGDSAVYLCASSSLLGLAATDTQYFGPGTRLTVL.

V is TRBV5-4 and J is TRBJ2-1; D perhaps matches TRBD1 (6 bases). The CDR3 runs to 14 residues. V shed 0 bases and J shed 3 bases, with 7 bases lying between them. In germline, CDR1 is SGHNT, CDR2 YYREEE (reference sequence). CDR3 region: CASSLGQDYNEQFF. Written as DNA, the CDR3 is TGTGCCAGCAGCTTGGGACAGGACTACAATGAGCAGTTCTTC.

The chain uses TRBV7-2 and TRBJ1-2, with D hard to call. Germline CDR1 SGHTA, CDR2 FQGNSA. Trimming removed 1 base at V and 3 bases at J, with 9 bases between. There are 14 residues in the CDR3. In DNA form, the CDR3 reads TGTGCCAGCAGCTTAGGATCGGGGTACTATGGCTACACCTTC. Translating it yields CASSLGSGYYGYTF.

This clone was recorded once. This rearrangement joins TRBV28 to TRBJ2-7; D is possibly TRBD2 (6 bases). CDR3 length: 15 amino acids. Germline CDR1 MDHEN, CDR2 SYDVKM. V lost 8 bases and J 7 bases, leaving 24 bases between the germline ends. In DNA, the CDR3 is TGTGCCAGCGGGGGTGGGGGACTCCATTCGAGAGAGCAGTACTTC. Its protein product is CASGGGGLHSREQYF.

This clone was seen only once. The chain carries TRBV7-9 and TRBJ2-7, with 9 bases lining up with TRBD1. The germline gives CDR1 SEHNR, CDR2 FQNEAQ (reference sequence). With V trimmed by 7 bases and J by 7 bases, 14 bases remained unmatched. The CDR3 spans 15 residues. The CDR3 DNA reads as TGTGCCAGCATCCAGTCTGGGACAGGGTGGGGAGAGCAGTACTTC. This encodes CASIQSGTGWGEQYF.

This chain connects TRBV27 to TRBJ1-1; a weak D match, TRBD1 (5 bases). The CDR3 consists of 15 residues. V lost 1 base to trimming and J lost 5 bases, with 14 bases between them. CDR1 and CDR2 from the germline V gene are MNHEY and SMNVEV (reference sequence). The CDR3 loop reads CASSLLSGASTEAFF. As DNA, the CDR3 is TGTGCCAGCAGTTTATTAAGCGGGGCAAGTACTGAAGCTTTCTTT.

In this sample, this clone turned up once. For the CDR3, the DNA is TGTGCCAGCAGCCTGCTACAGGGGGCTCTTTTCCCAAACACTGAAGCTTTCTTT. Its translation is CASSLLQGALFPNTEAFF. The J gene is TRBJ1-1, the V gene TRBV7-2, with TRBD1 identical over 9 bases. Germline CDR1 and CDR2: SGHTA and FQGNSA. J was trimmed by 2 bases and V by 5 bases; bases with no gene match: 15. This CDR3 contains 18 residues.